Below, one T cell receptor beta chain is given with its context. Seattle researchers signed up patients amid active infection and tracked them longitudinally. These data come from a study of blood T cell repertoires in COVID-19. Turning to the study itself: Material from acute and convalescent COVID-19 was sourced from the United States, Italy and Spain. The analysed material was cDNA or gDNA that came from T cells, B-cell-depleted T cells, or PBMCs.

Original methodology: Amplification of reference gene primers provided the estimated nucleated cell counts. The protocol was immunoSEQ multiplex PCR, while the TCRdb copy is restricted to in-frame clones and leaves out a portion. Clone size and the V and J calls come from that table; the DNA yielded D and trimming. Seen here are 400,000 to 450,000 clones, 88% observed once, and the top ten hold around 12%. Per the germline V gene, CDR1 is SGHNT and CDR2 is YYREEE (reference sequence). Trimming cost V 0 bases and J 8 bases, with 14 bases left between them. This CDR3 spans 14 amino acids. The TCR originated in a woman between 45 and 60 years old with COVID-19, enrolled during active disease. Sequencing was performed on peripheral blood. V and J are TRBV5-4 and TRBJ1-2; D ambiguous. CDR3 protein: CASSLGSQDEGYTF. Here the CDR3 DNA reads TGTGCCAGCAGCTTGGGGTCGCAGGATGAGGGCTACACCTTC.